This T cell receptor beta chain was retrieved from a study of shared clonotypes between healthy human individuals. The length of the CDR3 is 13 residues. The V gene lost 3 bases and the J gene lost 5 bases, with 10 bases spanning the gap. Germline V gene lookup returns CDR1 SGHTA and CDR2 FQGTGA. Whole-study findings and limits: The small donor group covered limited genetic and exposure diversity. How much donors shared clonotypes was expected to be affected by sequencing depth.

About this clone: No antigen is known for it.

Per the study methods: Owing to the provision of junction-only sequences devoid of quality scores by immunoSEQ, filtering differed. Sequencing was performed with immunoSEQ multiplex PCR; in TCRdb, only in-frame clones are kept and a portion is missing. D and trimming come from the DNA, and the V and J calls and clone size come from that table. Found here are over a million clones, over 95% of them singletons; the top ten hold 1.2%. Splitting the CD4+ cells yielded a CD45RA+ naive subset and a CD45RA-negative memory subset. The source material was naive CD4+ T cells sorted from blood. Subset denoted: CD45RA+ positively selected. The sequence was collected from a man younger than 40 in good health. V usage is TRBV7-3 and J usage is TRBJ2-5; unclear D gene. The CDR3 reads CASSFDPGETQYF. CDR3 sequence (DNA): TGTGCCAGCAGCTTCGATCCCGGGGAGACCCAGTACTTC.